The clone carrying this TCR beta chain appeared once. The data belong to a study of shared clonotypes between healthy human individuals. CDR1 is LNHDA and CDR2 is SQIVND in the germline V gene (reference sequence). The junction had 5 bases not matched to a gene; V was cut back by 3 bases and J by 4 bases. CDR3 length: 15 amino acids. The data were produced by immunoSEQ multiplex PCR, yet TCRdb's version contains in-frame clones alone and is incomplete. The table shows about 1,500,000 clones, with around 97% occurring only once. V and J are TRBV19 and TRBJ2-2; TRBD2 agrees at 7 bases. This TCR derives from a man younger than 45 in good health. Input material: naive CD4+ T cells sorted from blood. Regarding subset: CD45RA+ positively selected. For the CDR3, the DNA is TGTGCCAGTAGTATCGGGACTACCCCCACCGGGGAGCTGTTTTTT. Protein sequence: CASSIGTTPTGELFF.